This T cell receptor beta chain was sequenced during a study of blood T cells in healthy people across ages. Donors each provided roughly 9.6 milliliters of peripheral blood. This CDR3 is built from 12 residues. V lost 3 bases, J lost 4 bases, and 8 bases lay in between. The germline CDR1 and CDR2 sequences are DFQATT and SNEGSKA (reference sequence). A second roughly 6 to 11 cycle PCR used barcoded and J-beta primers. Every sample returned 2.5 million or more CDR3-containing paired-end reads. TCRdb independently ran MiXCR on the 5' RACE reads; one entry per CDR3 protein. This sample has 780,000 or so distinct CDR3 sequences; roughly 56% occur once, and the top ten carry roughly 25%. With regard to this clonotype: Its matching antigen is unknown.

General study results and limits: Estimates of diversity drawn from one million T cells were considered underestimates. There were more naive CD4+ cells and higher diversity in long-lived donors than in aged donors.

Sequencing was performed on blood. This TCR came from a man aged 35 to 55 in good health. The chain is built from TRBV20-1 and TRBJ2-3; D gene uncertain. CDR3: CSARGGADTQYF. The CDR3 DNA follows: TGCAGTGCTAGGGGTGGGGCAGATACGCAGTATTTT.